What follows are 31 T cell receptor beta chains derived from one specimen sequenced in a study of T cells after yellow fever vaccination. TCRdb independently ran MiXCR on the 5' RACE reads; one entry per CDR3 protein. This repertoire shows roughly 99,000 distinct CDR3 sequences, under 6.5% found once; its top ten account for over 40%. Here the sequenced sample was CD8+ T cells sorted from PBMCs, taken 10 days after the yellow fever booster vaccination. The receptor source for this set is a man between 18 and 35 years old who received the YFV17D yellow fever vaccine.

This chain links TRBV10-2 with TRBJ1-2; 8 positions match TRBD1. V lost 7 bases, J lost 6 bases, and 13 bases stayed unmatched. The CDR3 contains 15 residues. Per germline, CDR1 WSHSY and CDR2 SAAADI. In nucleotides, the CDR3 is TGCGCCAGCATCAGGGGGCGCGAAGGGCGGAATGGCTACACCTTC. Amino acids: CASIRGREGRNGYTF.

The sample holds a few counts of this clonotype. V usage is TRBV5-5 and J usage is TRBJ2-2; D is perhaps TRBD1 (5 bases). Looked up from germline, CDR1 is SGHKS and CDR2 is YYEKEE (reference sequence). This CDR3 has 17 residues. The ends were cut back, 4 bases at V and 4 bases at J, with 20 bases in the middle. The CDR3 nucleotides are TGTGCCAGCAGCCAGGGTTCTGGGTGGACGAGCACCGGGGAGCTGTTTTTT. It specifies CASSQGSGWTSTGELFF.

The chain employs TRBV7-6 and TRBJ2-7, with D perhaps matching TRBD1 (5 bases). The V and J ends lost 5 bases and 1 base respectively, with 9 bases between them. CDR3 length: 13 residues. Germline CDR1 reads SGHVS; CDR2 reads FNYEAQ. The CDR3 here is CASSRDSSYEQYF. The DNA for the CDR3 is TGTGCCAGCAGCCGCGACAGTTCCTACGAGCAGTACTTC.

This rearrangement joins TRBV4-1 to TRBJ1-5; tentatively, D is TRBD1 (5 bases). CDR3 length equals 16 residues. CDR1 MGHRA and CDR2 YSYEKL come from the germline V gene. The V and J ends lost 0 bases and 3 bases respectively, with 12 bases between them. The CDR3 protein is CASSQEPGTVNQPQHF. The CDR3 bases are TGCGCCAGCAGCCAAGAGCCAGGGACGGTCAATCAGCCCCAGCATTTT.

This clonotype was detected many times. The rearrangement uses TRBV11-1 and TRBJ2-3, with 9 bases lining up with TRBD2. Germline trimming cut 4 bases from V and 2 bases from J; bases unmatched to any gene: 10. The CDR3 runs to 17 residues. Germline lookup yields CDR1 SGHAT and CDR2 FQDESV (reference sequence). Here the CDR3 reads CASSSPRSGGPTDTQYF. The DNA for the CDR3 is TGTGCCAGCAGCTCACCGAGGAGCGGGGGGCCCACAGATACGCAGTATTTT.

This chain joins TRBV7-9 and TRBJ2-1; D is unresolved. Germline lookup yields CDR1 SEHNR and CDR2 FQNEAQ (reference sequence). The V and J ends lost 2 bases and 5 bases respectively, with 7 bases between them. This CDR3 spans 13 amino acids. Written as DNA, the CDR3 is TGTGCCAGCAGCTTAACCATGGACAATGAGCAGTTCTTC. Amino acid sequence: CASSLTMDNEQFF. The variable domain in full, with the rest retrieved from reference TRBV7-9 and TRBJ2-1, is DTGVSQNPRHKITKRGQNVTFRCDPISEHNRLYWYRQTLGQGPEFLTYFQNEAQLEKSRLLSDRFSAERPKGSFSTLEIQRTEQGDSAMYLCASSLTMDNEQFFGPGTRLTVL.

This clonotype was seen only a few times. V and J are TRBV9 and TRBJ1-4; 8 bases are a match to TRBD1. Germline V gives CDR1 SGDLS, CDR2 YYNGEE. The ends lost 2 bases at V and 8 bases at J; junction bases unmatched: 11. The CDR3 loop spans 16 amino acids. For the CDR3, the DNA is TGTGCCAGCAGCGTCCCAGGGGGCACGGGAGGAGAAAAACTGTTTTTT. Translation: CASSVPGGTGGEKLFF.

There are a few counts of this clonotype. The CDR3 DNA is TGCGCCAGCAGCCATCGGTTTGGTAGCGGGGGGTTCGAAGATGAGCAGTTCTTC. Amino acids: CASSHRFGSGGFEDEQFF. The chain carries TRBV4-1 and TRBJ2-1; TRBD2 agrees at 10 bases. This CDR3 spans 18 amino acids. V was clipped by 3 bases and J by 8 bases; unmatched bases: 16. The germline V gene encodes CDR1 MGHRA and CDR2 YSYEKL.

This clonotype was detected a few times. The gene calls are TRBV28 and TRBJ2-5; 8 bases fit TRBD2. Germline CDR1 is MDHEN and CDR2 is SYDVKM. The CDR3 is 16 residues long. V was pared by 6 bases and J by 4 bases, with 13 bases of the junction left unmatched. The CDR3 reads CASSSGAGLEGETQYF. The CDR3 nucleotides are TGTGCCAGCAGCTCAGGGGCGGGACTAGAGGGAGAGACCCAGTACTTC. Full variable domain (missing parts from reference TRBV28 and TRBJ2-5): DVKVTQSSRYLVKRTGEKVFLECVQDMDHENMFWYRQDPGLGLRLIYFSYDVKMKEKGDIPEGYSVSREKKERFSLILESASTNQTSMYLCASSSGAGLEGETQYFGPGTRLLVL.

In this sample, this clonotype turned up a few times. CDR3 nucleotides: TGCAGTGCTAGAGGGGTTCGAAGGGGATCTGGAAACACCATATATTTT. Protein: CSARGVRRGSGNTIYF. The chain is built from TRBV20-1 and TRBJ1-3; tentatively, D is TRBD1 (5 bases). The CDR3 covers 16 residues. Germline V gene data show CDR1 as DFQATT and CDR2 as SNEGSKA (reference sequence). Trimming shortened V by 1 base and J by 1 base, and 14 bases separated the two germline ends.

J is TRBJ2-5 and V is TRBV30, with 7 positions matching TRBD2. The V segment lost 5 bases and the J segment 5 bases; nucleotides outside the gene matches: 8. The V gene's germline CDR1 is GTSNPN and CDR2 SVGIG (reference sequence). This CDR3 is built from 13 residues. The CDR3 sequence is CAWAGDRRETQYF. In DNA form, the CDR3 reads TGTGCCTGGGCGGGGGACCGCCGGGAGACCCAGTACTTC.

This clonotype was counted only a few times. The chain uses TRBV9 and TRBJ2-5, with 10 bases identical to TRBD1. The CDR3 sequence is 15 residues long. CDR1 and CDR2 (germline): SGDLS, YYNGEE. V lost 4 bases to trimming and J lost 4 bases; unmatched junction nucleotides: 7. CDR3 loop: CASSSGGQGRETQYF. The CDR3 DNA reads TGTGCCAGCAGCTCCGGGGGACAGGGGAGAGAGACCCAGTACTTC.

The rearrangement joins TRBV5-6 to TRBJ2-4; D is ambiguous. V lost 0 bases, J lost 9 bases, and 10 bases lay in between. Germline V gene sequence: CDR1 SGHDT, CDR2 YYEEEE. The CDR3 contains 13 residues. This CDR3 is CASSLGGPSIQYF. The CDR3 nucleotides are TGTGCCAGCAGCTTGGGCGGACCTAGCATTCAGTACTTC.

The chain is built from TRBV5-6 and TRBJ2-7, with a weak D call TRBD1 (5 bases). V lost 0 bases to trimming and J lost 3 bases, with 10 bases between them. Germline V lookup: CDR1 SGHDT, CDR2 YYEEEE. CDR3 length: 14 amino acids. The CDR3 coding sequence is TGTGCCAGCAGCTTGGGGGCAGGGATCTACGAGCAGTACGTC. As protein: CASSLGAGIYEQYV.

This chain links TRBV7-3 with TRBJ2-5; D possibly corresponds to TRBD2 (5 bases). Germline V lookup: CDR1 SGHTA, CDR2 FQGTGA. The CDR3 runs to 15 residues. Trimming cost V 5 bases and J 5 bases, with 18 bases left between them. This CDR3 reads CASSLRRTLRETQYF. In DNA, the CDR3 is TGTGCCAGCAGCCTCCGGAGGACTCTGCGGGAGACCCAGTACTTC.

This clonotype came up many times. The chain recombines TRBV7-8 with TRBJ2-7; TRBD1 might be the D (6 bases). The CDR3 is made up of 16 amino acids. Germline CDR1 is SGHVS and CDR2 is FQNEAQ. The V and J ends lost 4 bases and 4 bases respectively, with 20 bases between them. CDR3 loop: CASSYEPVQGGYEQYF. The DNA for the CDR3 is TGTGCCAGCAGCTATGAGCCGGTACAGGGTGGATACGAGCAGTACTTC. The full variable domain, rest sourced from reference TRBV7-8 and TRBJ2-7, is GAGVSQSPRYKVAKRGQDVALRCDPISGHVSLFWYQQALGQGPEFLTYFQNEAQLDKSGLPSDRFFAERPEGSVSTLKIQRTQQEDSAVYLCASSYEPVQGGYEQYFGPGTRLTVT.

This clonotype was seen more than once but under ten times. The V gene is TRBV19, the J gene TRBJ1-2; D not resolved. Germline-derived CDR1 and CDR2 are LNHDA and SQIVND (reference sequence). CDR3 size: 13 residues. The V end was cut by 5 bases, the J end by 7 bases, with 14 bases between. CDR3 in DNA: TGTGCCAGTAGTCCCGGCGGCCTAAGTGGCTACACCTTC. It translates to CASSPGGLSGYTF.

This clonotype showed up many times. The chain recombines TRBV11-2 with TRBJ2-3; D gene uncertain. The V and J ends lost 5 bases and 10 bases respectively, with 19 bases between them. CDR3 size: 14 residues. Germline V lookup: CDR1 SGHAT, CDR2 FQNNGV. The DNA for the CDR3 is TGTGCCAGCAGCACCCGTGGGGAAGCAAGGGCGCAGTATTTT. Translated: CASSTRGEARAQYF. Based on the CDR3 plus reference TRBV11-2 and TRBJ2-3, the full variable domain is EAGVAQSPRYKIIEKRQSVAFWCNPISGHATLYWYQQILGQGPKLLIQFQNNGVVDDSQLPKDRFSAERLKGVDSTLKIQPAKLEDSAVYLCASSTRGEARAQYFGPGTRLTVL.

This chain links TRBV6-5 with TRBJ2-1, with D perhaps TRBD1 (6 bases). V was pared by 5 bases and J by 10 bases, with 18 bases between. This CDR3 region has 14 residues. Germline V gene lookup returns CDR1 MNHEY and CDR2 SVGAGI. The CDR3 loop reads CASSPGQGGGEQFF. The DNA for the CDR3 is TGTGCCAGCAGTCCGGGACAAGGTGGGGGAGAGCAGTTCTTC.

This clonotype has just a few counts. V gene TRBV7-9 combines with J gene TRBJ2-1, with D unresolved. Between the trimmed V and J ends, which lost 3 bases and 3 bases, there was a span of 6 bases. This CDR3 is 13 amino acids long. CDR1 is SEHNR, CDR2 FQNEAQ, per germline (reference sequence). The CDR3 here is CASSFNNYNEQFF. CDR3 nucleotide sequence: TGTGCCAGCAGCTTTAACAACTACAATGAGCAGTTCTTC.

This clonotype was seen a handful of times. The CDR3 loop is CASSFSLQGPNTGELFF. CDR3 DNA sequence: TGCGCCAGCAGCTTTTCCCTTCAAGGCCCGAACACCGGGGAGCTGTTTTTT. The V and J genes are TRBV5-1 and TRBJ2-2; D not certain. Trimming pared 2 bases from V and 0 bases from J, leaving 14 bases between. Germline loops: CDR1 SGHRS, CDR2 YFSETQ. This CDR3 contains 17 residues.

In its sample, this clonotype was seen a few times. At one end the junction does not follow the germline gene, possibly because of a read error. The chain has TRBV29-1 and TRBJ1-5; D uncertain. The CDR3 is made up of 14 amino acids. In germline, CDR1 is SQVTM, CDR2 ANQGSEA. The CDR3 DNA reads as TGCAGCGTTCAAGAAGGAGATAGCAATCAGCCCCAGCATTTT. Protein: CSVQEGDSNQPQHF.

CDR3 region: CATAPRRSDSPLHF. CDR3 nucleotides: TGTGCCACCGCGCCTCGGAGAAGCGATTCACCCCTCCACTTT. J is TRBJ1-6 and V is TRBV5-8, with D hard to call. CDR1 and CDR2 from the germline V gene are SGHTS and YDEGEE. The CDR3 consists of 14 residues. V was pared by 9 bases and J by 8 bases, with 18 bases between. The full variable domain, in which reference TRBV5-8 and TRBJ1-6 provide the parts outside the CDR3, is EAGVTQSPTHLIKTRGQQATLRCSPISGHTSVYWYQQALGLGLQFLLWYDEGEERNRGNFPPRFSGRQFPNYSSELNVNALELEDSALYLCATAPRRSDSPLHFGNGTRLTVT.

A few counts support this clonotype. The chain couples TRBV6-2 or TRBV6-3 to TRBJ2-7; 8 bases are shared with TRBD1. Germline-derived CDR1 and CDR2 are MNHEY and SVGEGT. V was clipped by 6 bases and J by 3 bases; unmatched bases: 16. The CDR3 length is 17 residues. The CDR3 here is CASRRIGITGGVYEQYF. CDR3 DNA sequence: TGTGCCAGCAGACGCATAGGAATAACAGGGGGAGTCTACGAGCAGTACTTC.

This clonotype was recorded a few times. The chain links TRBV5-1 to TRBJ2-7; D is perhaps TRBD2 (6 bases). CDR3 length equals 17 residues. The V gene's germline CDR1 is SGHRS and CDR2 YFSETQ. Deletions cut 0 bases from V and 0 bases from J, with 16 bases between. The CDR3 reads CASSLGLGGSSSYEQYV. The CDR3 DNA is TGCGCCAGCAGCTTGGGTCTTGGGGGGTCGAGCTCCTACGAGCAGTACGTC.

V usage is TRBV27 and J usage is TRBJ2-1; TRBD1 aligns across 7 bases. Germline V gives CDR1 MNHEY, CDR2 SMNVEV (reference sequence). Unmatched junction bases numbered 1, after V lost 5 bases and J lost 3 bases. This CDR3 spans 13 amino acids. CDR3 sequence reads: CASSPGGYNEQFF. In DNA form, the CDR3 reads TGTGCCAGCAGTCCAGGGGGCTACAATGAGCAGTTCTTC.

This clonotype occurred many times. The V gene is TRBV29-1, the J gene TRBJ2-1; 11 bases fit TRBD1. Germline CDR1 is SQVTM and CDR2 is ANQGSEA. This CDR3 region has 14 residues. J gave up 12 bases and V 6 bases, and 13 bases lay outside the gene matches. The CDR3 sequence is CSVEDRGQGLMQFF. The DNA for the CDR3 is TGCAGCGTGGAGGACAGGGGGCAAGGGCTAATGCAGTTCTTC.

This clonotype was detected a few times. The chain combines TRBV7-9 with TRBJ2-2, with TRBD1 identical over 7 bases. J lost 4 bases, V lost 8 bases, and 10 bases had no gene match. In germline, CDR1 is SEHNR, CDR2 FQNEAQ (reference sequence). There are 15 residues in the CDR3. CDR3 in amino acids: CASRTSNRGTGELFF. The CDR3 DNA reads TGTGCCAGCCGAACTAGTAACAGGGGCACCGGGGAGCTGTTTTTT.

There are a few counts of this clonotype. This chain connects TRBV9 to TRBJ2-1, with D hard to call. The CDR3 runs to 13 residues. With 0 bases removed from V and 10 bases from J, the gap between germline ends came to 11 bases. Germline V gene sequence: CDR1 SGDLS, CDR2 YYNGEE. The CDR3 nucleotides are TGTGCCAGCAGCGTAGTGATGGAGCAAGAGCAGTTCTTC. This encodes CASSVVMEQEQFF.

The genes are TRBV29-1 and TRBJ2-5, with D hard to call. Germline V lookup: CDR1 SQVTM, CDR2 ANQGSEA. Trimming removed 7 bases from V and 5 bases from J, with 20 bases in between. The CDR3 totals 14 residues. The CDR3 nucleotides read TGCAGCGAGCTCCCCCGGGTCCTTTGGGAGACCCAGTACTTC. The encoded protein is CSELPRVLWETQYF. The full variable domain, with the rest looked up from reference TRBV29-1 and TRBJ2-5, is SAVISQKPSRDICQRGTSLTIQCQVDSQVTMMFWYRQQPGQSLTLIATANQGSEATYESGFVIDKFPISRPNLTFSTLTVSNMSPEDSSIYLCSELPRVLWETQYFGPGTRLLVL.

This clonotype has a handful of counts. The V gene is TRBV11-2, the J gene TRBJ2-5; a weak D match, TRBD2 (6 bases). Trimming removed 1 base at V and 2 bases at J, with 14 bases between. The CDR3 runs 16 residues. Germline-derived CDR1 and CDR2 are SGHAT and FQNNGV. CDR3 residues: CASSLGAGLSQETQYF. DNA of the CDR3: TGTGCCAGCAGCTTAGGGGCGGGACTTTCACAAGAGACCCAGTACTTC.